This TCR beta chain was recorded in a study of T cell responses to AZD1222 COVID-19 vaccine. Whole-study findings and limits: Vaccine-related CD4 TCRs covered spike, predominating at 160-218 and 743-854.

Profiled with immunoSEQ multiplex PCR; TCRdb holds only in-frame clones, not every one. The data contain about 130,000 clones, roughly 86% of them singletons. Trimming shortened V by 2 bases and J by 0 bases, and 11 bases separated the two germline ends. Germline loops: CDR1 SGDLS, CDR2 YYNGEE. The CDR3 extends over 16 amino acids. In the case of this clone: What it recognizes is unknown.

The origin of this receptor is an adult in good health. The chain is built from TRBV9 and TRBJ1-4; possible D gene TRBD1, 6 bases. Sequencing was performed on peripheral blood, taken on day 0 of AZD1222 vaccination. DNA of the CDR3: TGTGCCAGCAGCGTGGGGGCCAAACCAACTAATGAAAAACTGTTTTTT. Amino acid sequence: CASSVGAKPTNEKLFF.